This paragraph covers one T cell receptor beta chain sequence. Its matching antigen is unknown. The V gene end was trimmed by 2 bases and the J gene end by 6 bases; junction bases not matched to a gene: 5. CDR1 SGHRS and CDR2 YFSETQ come from the germline V gene. This CDR3 has 14 residues. Nashville, Tennessee was home to all donors, who were Caucasian adults. The data were obtained in a study of shared clonotypes between healthy human individuals. Profiling relied on immunoSEQ multiplex PCR, and the TCRdb table lists in-frame clones only, not all of them. The sample gives under 2,500,000 clones, 90% to 97% of which show up once; more than 0.1% is in the top ten. Overall study results and limits: It was anticipated that sequencing depth would influence how many clonotypes donors shared. Shared clonotypes across all four donors exceeded non-shared ones in generation probability.

This clonotype was obtained from a man aged 18 to 35 in good health. The sample comprised naive CD4+ T cells sorted from blood. Subset: CD45RA+ positively selected. J is TRBJ1-2 and V is TRBV5-1; 9 bases align to TRBD1. CDR3: CASSFSDRGNGYTF. The CDR3 nucleotides are TGCGCCAGCAGCTTCTCGGACAGGGGAAATGGCTACACCTTC.